These T cell receptor beta chains were read from a single sample in a study of CD8 T cells in Susac syndrome. Using its own MiXCR run on the immunoSEQ multiplex PCR reads, TCRdb lists one record per CDR3 protein. Among about 240,000 distinct CDR3 sequences, roughly 95% were seen once, and the ten largest hold about 0.095%. The sequenced material came from CD4+ T cells from PBMCs. These receptor sequences come from a human donor with Susac syndrome. Both conserved end residues are part of each CDR3. Fields, in order: clone size, D gene, CDR3 length, J gene, V gene, CDR3 DNA, CDR3 protein. A D gene is named only where the DNA matches it firmly. Size values are once, few and many counts, or a class for expanded clones, and some rows have none.

>.|TRBD2|14|TRBJ2-7|TRBV9
TGTGCCAGCAGCGTAGGGCTAGCGGGAGACGAGCAGTACTTC
CASSVGLAGDEQYF
>.|TRBD2|15|TRBJ2-7|TRBV3-1
TGTGCCAGCAGCCAGCCGGGACTAGCGGGAGGCGAGCAGTACTTC
CASSQPGLAGGEQYF
>.|.|18|TRBJ2-5|TRBV6-5
TGTGCCAGCAGCTACCCCACTAGCAACTCCTTTCCAGGGGAGACCCAGTACTTC
CASSYPTSNSFPGETQYF
>.|TRBD2|14|TRBJ2-7|TRBV6-6
TGTGCCAGCAGCCTGACTAGCGGGATCCACGAGCAGTACTTC
CASSLTSGIHEQYF
>.|.|15|TRBJ1-5|TRBV20-1
TGCAGTGCCCCTGAGGTCCCTGAGGGCAATCAGCCCCAGCATTTT
CSAPEVPEGNQPQHF
>.|.|13|TRBJ1-5|TRBV30
TGTGCCTGGAACTTAGGGTTTGATCAGCCCCAGCATTTT
CAWNLGFDQPQHF
>.|.|12|TRBJ2-6|TRBV29-1
TGCAGCGCCCACTCTGGGGCCAACGTCCTGACTTTC
CSAHSGANVLTF
>.|.|15|TRBJ1-2|TRBV14
TGTGCCAGCAGCCAACAGGGGCCCACGGGCTATGGCTACACCTTC
CASSQQGPTGYGYTF
>.|.|13|TRBJ1-1|TRBV30
TGTGCCTGGAGTGCACAAGGACAGACTGAAGCTTTCTTT
CAWSAQGQTEAFF
>.|.|16|TRBJ1-1|TRBV24-1
TGTGCCACCAGTGATTCAACGCTGGGAGGCGCCACTGAAGCTTTCTTT
CATSDSTLGGATEAFF
>.|TRBD2|17|TRBJ2-2|TRBV12-3/TRBV12-4
TGTGCCAGCAGGGGACTAGCGCCCCAGCAGAACACCGGGGAGCTGTTTTTT
CASRGLAPQQNTGELFF
>.|.|12|TRBJ1-2|TRBV3-1
TGTGCCAGCAGCCAAGGACGGGAGGGCTACACCTTC
CASSQGREGYTF
>.|TRBD1|12|TRBJ2-7|TRBV10-3
TGTGCCATCAGCCTGACAGGGGGCGAGCAGTACTTC
CAISLTGGEQYF
>.|.|15|TRBJ2-1|TRBV28
TGTGCCAGCCACCGGTCCGGGGCGAGGGACAATGAGCAGTTCTTC
CASHRSGARDNEQFF
>.|TRBD1|15|TRBJ2-3|TRBV11-1
TGTGCCAGCAGCCGAGGACAGGGGGAGGCAGATACGCAGTATTTT
CASSRGQGEADTQYF
>.|.|15|TRBJ2-5|TRBV20-1
TGCAGTGCTAGAGGGCAAGGGGTGGTGGGAGAGACCCAGTACTTC
CSARGQGVVGETQYF
>.|.|13|TRBJ2-7|TRBV6-6
TGTGCCAGCATCCGGGACCGGCCCTACGAGCAGTACTTC
CASIRDRPYEQYF
>once|TRBD2|15|TRBJ2-1|TRBV12-3/TRBV12-4
TGTGCCAGCTCGCTCGGGAGGCACTCCTACAATGAGCAGTTCTTC
CASSLGRHSYNEQFF
>.|.|15|TRBJ2-7|TRBV12-3/TRBV12-4
TGTGCCAGCAGTTTCCCACATGGCCTCTCCTACGAGCAGTACTTC
CASSFPHGLSYEQYF
>once|.|13|TRBJ2-7|TRBV9
TGTGCCAGTAGTGCAGGGAATCTCTACGAGCAGTACTTC
CASSAGNLYEQYF
>.|TRBD2|15|TRBJ2-3|TRBV7-9
TGTGCCAGCAGCTACGGGACTAGCATCACAGATACGCAGTATTTT
CASSYGTSITDTQYF
>.|TRBD1|11|TRBJ2-1|TRBV29-1
TGCAGCGTCGGTACAGGACAGGGAGCGTTCTTC
CSVGTGQGAFF
>.|.|15|TRBJ2-2|TRBV5-4
TGTGCCAGCAGCCCCGGGGATCGATACACCGGGGAGCTGTTTTTT
CASSPGDRYTGELFF
>.|.|13|TRBJ2-2|TRBV28
TGTGCCACCCAACAGGAGTACACCGGGGAGCTGTTTTTT
CATQQEYTGELFF
>.|TRBD1|15|TRBJ1-4|TRBV9
TGTGCCAGCAGCATCGCCGGGACAGCCAATGAAAAACTGTTTTTT
CASSIAGTANEKLFF
>.|.|13|TRBJ1-2|TRBV30
TGTGCCTGGAGTGCGGGGGGGAACTATGGCTACACCTTC
CAWSAGGNYGYTF
>.|TRBD2|14|TRBJ2-1|TRBV7-9
TGTGCCAGCAGCCCCCGGGGGGGGCTCAATGAGCAGTTCTTC
CASSPRGGLNEQFF
>.|.|13|TRBJ1-2|TRBV4-1
TGCGCCAGCAGCCCCCCCGTGGCGGATGGCTACACCTTC
CASSPPVADGYTF